Listed below are T cell receptor beta chains from one sample, sequenced in a study of cytomegalovirus exposure and HLA in healthy donors. Clones were sequenced by immunoSEQ multiplex PCR, and TCRdb holds only the in-frame ones, with some missing. Counted here are 100,000 to 130,000 clones, around 95% occurring once; the ten biggest clones make up 0.65% to 0.7%. The sequencing sample was made of PBMCs. These TCRs come from a woman younger than 35 in good health and CMV-seronegative. The CDR3 runs from the conserved cysteine through the conserved F or W. The D gene is left open where the match is weak. Clone size, where shown, is once, few, many, or a class for clones that have expanded.

v_call	d_call	clone_size	j_call	cdr3_nt	cdr3_aa
TRBV28	-	-	TRBJ2-6	TGTGCCAGCAGTTTAATCACGTACAGGCGGTTTTCCATGATCTCTGGGGCCAACGTCCTGACTTTC	CASSLITYRRFSMISGANVLTF
TRBV6-5	-	-	TRBJ1-5	TGTGCCAGCATAGGAGGGACGGGCAGCAATCAGCCCCAGCATTTT	CASIGGTGSNQPQHF
TRBV9	TRBD1	-	TRBJ1-2	TGTGCCAGCAGCGTAGAACAGGGGGCGAATTTGCATGGCTACACCTTC	CASSVEQGANLHGYTF
TRBV6-5	-	-	TRBJ2-7	TGTGCCAGCAGTCTGGGACTCAGATACGAGCAGTACTTC	CASSLGLRYEQYF
TRBV29-1	TRBD1	-	TRBJ2-5	TGCAGCGGACAGGGGGAGACCCAGTACTTC	CSGQGETQYF
TRBV9	TRBD1	-	TRBJ1-2	TGTGCCAGCAGCCCCCGGGACAGTGCAGGCTATGGCTACACCTTC	CASSPRDSAGYGYTF
TRBV5-6	-	once	TRBJ2-1	TGTGCCAGCAGCCGACCCGGGGGTTGGGCCTACAATGAGCAGTTCTTC	CASSRPGGWAYNEQFF
TRBV7-8	TRBD2	-	TRBJ2-2	TGTGCCAGCAGCTTAGCAATTGCGGGGGGAGCGAACACCGGGGAGCTGTTTTTT	CASSLAIAGGANTGELFF
TRBV6-6	-	-	TRBJ2-7	TGTGCCAGCACCGAGGACAGTGGGGGGGCCTACGAGCAGTACTTC	CASTEDSGGAYEQYF
TRBV11-2	-	-	TRBJ1-1	TGTGCCAGCAGCTCAGGACAGAACATGAACACTGAAGCTTTCTTT	CASSSGQNMNTEAFF
TRBV7-9	-	-	TRBJ2-5	TGTGCCAGCAGCCCCTCCCGGCGGAGGACCCAGTACTTC	CASSPSRRRTQYF
TRBV25-1	TRBD1	-	TRBJ1-6	TGTGCCAGCAGACGACAGGGTCTGGGGTCACCCCTCCACTTT	CASRRQGLGSPLHF
TRBV7-6	-	once	TRBJ1-1	TGTGCCAGCAGCACTTCCGCGAACACTGAAGCTTTCTTT	CASSTSANTEAFF
TRBV7-2	-	-	TRBJ1-1	TGTGCCAGCAGCCCTAACGGGTTGGGGGGCACTGAAGCTTTCTTT	CASSPNGLGGTEAFF
TRBV2	-	-	TRBJ2-3	TGTGCCAGCAGGCTACAGGGAACCTACACAGATACGCAGTATTTT	CASRLQGTYTDTQYF
TRBV6-5	-	-	TRBJ2-3	TGTGCCAGCAGTTCCCTCGGGACTGAGCTCAAGTATACGCAGTATTTT	CASSSLGTELKYTQYF
TRBV7-2	TRBD1	-	TRBJ2-7	TGTGCCAGCAGCCCCGGACAGGGTCTCTACGAGCAGTACTTC	CASSPGQGLYEQYF
TRBV15	TRBD2	-	TRBJ2-2	TGTGCCACCAGCAGACCCCGGGGACTAGCAATTCCCCAGGCCGGGGAGCTGTTTTTT	CATSRPRGLAIPQAGELFF
TRBV5-1	-	-	TRBJ2-7	TGCGCCAGCAGCCAGGGGACGAGCTCCTACGAGCAGTACTTC	CASSQGTSSYEQYF
TRBV7-2	-	-	TRBJ1-2	TGTGCCAGCAGCTCGACACTGGGGGCGTGGGTTAGCTACACCTTC	CASSSTLGAWVSYTF
TRBV6-1	TRBD2	-	TRBJ2-7	TGTGCCAGCAGTGATGCACTAGCGGGGGGCCATCAGTACTTC	CASSDALAGGHQYF
TRBV18	-	-	TRBJ1-6	TGTGCCAGCTCACCCGACACCACCTATAATTCACCCCTCCACTTT	CASSPDTTYNSPLHF
TRBV6-4	-	-	TRBJ1-6	TGTGCCAGCAGTCTCCAGGGAGGGCAGGATTCACCCCTCCACTTT	CASSLQGGQDSPLHF
TRBV7-9	-	few	TRBJ1-1	TGTGCCAGCAGCCTGTGGGGGCGAAGGTTTGACACTGAAGCTTTCTTT	CASSLWGRRFDTEAFF
TRBV6-1	-	-	TRBJ2-7	TGTGCCAGCAGTGGCAGCACACAGGGATGGGGTGAGCAGTACTTC	CASSGSTQGWGEQYF
TRBV7-3	-	-	TRBJ1-2	TGTGCCAGCAGCTTAACTTCAGGATCTGGCTACACCTTC	CASSLTSGSGYTF
TRBV7-8	-	-	TRBJ2-2	TGTGCCAGCGTTACCTCTAGCGCCCACACCGGGGAGCTGTTTTTT	CASVTSSAHTGELFF
TRBV7-2	TRBD2	-	TRBJ2-3	TGTGCCAGCAGCTTAAGGGCTAGCGGGGGAACTAGCACAGATACGCAGTATTTT	CASSLRASGGTSTDTQYF
TRBV6-6	TRBD2	-	TRBJ2-7	TGTGCCAGCAGTCCGGTTACGGGAGGGCAGTACTTC	CASSPVTGGQYF
TRBV7-2	TRBD1	-	TRBJ2-3	TGTGCCAGCAGCCGAAGGTCGGGGACAGGGTCGGATACGCAGTATTTT	CASSRRSGTGSDTQYF
TRBV6-1	TRBD1	-	TRBJ1-1	TGTGCCAGCAGACAGAGACAGGGAAACACTGAAGCTTTCTTT	CASRQRQGNTEAFF
TRBV5-1	-	-	TRBJ2-2	TGCGCCAGCAGCTCGACAGGTTCGAACACCGGGGAGCTGTTTTTT	CASSSTGSNTGELFF
TRBV5-8	-	once	TRBJ1-5	TGTGCCAGCAGCTTGGGAGGGCCGAGCAATCAGCCCCAGCATTTT	CASSLGGPSNQPQHF
TRBV5-4	TRBD1	-	TRBJ1-1	TGTGCCAGCAGCTTAGGAGACCGGGACAGAAGGTTCATGAACACTGAAGCTTTCTTT	CASSLGDRDRRFMNTEAFF
TRBV9	-	-	TRBJ1-2	TGTGCCAGCAGCGTGGGGCAGGGCTTAAACTATGGCTACACCTTC	CASSVGQGLNYGYTF
TRBV4-1	-	-	TRBJ2-2	TGCGCCAGCAGCTATATACAGGGAAACCGAGGGCTGTTTTTT	CASSYIQGNRGLFF
TRBV27	TRBD2	-	TRBJ2-1	TGTGCCAGCAGTTTTTATACGACTAGCGGGGTCTACAATGAGCAGTTCTTC	CASSFYTTSGVYNEQFF
TRBV2	TRBD1	-	TRBJ1-4	TGTGCCAGCAGTGGTCCCAGGGGGAGTGAAAAACTGTTTTTT	CASSGPRGSEKLFF
TRBV5-1	TRBD2	-	TRBJ2-1	TGCGCCAGCTCGGTGGAAGGACTAGCGAGCTCCTACAATGAGCAGTTCTTC	CASSVEGLASSYNEQFF
TRBV6-5	-	-	TRBJ1-1	TGTGCCAGCAGTTACTCTCGGACAGATAAGAACACTGAAGCTTTCTTT	CASSYSRTDKNTEAFF
TRBV5-1	TRBD1	-	TRBJ1-2	TGCGCCAGCAGCTTGGCTACAGGGGTAAGGAATGGCTACACCTTC	CASSLATGVRNGYTF
TRBV29-1	-	-	TRBJ1-2	TGCAGCGTTGAAGATCCAGGGGTGGGCTATGGCTACACCTTC	CSVEDPGVGYGYTF
TRBV27	TRBD1	-	TRBJ1-1	TGTGCCAGCAGTTCCTGGGACAGAGTGAACACTGAAGCTTTCTTT	CASSSWDRVNTEAFF
TRBV2	TRBD1	-	TRBJ2-1	TGTGCCAGCAGTGAAGATGTTTGGTTGGGACAGGGGGCTTACAATGAGCAGTTCTTC	CASSEDVWLGQGAYNEQFF
TRBV18	TRBD1	-	TRBJ1-1	TGTGCCAGCTCCCCCGGGGGGACAGGCTCTCCGAACACTGAAGCTTTCTTT	CASSPGGTGSPNTEAFF
TRBV14	-	-	TRBJ1-1	TGTGCCAGCAGCCGGACCAGTTCCAGGGGTTTGAACACTGAAGCTTTCTTT	CASSRTSSRGLNTEAFF
TRBV19	TRBD1	-	TRBJ1-6	TGTGCCAGTAGTCCGACAGGGTACGATTCACCCCTCCACTTT	CASSPTGYDSPLHF
TRBV4-1	TRBD2	-	TRBJ2-1	TGCGCCAGCGCGGGAATAGCGGGGGGGCTCTACAATGAGCAGTTCTTC	CASAGIAGGLYNEQFF
TRBV7-9	TRBD1	-	TRBJ1-6	TGTGCCAGCAGGGACAGGGCGGGCAATTCACCCCTCCACTTT	CASRDRAGNSPLHF
TRBV10-3	TRBD1	-	TRBJ1-1	TGTGCCATCAGTGGACAGGGTTCTGAAGCTTTCTTT	CAISGQGSEAFF
TRBV19	-	-	TRBJ1-5	TGTGCCAGTAGTATCAAGGGGCAGAACAATCAGCCCCAGCATTTT	CASSIKGQNNQPQHF
TRBV5-1	TRBD1	-	TRBJ1-6	TGCGCCAGCAGCTGGGGACAGGGCGTGCAAGCTAATTCACCCCTCCACTTT	CASSWGQGVQANSPLHF
TRBV18	-	-	TRBJ1-1	TGTGCCAGCTCACCGTACCTGGCGGGCATGTATGCTGAAGCTTTCTTT	CASSPYLAGMYAEAFF
TRBV28	TRBD1	-	TRBJ1-5	TGTGCCAGCAAAGTGCAGGGGGCGGATCAGCCCCAGCATTTT	CASKVQGADQPQHF
TRBV20-1	-	-	TRBJ1-2	TGCAGTGCTAGCGGGGGGTTGGGCTACACCTTC	CSASGGLGYTF
TRBV7-9	-	-	TRBJ2-1	TGTGCCAGCAGCTTAGGCGGGACCTCCTACAATGAGCAGTTCTTC	CASSLGGTSYNEQFF
TRBV18	-	-	TRBJ2-1	TGTGCCAGCTCACCACTGGTAACAGGTAAATCCTACAATGAGCAGTTCTTC	CASSPLVTGKSYNEQFF
TRBV7-2	TRBD2	-	TRBJ2-3	TGTGCCAGCAGGATACAAGCGGGGGGGGCCACAGATACGCAGTATTTT	CASRIQAGGATDTQYF
TRBV19	-	-	TRBJ1-5	TGTGCCAGTAGTTTAGGGGGGGAAAATCAGCCCCAGCATTTT	CASSLGGENQPQHF